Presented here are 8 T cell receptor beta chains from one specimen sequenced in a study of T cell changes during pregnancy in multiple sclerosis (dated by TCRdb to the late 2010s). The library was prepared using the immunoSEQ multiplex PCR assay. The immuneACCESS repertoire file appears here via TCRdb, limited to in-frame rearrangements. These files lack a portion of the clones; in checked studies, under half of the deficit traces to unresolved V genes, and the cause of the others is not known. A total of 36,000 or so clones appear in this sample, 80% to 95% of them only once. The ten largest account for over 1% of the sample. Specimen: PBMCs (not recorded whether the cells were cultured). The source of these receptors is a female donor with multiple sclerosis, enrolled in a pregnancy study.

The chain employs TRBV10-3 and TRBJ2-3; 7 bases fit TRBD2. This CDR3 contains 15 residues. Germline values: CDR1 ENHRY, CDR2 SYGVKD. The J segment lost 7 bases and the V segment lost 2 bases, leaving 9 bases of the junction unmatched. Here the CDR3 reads CAISESGTTLNTQYF. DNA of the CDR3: TGTGCCATCAGTGAGAGTGGGACTACCCTTAATACGCAGTATTTT.

This CDR3 reads CASRKQDYNEQFF. CDR3 DNA sequence: TGTGCCAGTAGGAAACAGGACTACAATGAGCAGTTCTTC. The chain links TRBV19 to TRBJ2-1, with a tentative D call TRBD1 (5 bases). CDR1 LNHDA and CDR2 SQIVND come from the germline V gene (reference sequence). Trimming took off 6 bases at V and 3 bases at J, with 9 bases between the two ends. The CDR3 has 13 residues.

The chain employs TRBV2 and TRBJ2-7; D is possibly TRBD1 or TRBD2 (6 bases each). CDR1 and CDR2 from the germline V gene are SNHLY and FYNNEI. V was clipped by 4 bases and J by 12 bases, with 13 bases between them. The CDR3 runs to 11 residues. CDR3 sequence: CASSGGAQPYF. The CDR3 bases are TGTGCCAGCAGTGGGGGGGCCCAGCCGTACTTC.

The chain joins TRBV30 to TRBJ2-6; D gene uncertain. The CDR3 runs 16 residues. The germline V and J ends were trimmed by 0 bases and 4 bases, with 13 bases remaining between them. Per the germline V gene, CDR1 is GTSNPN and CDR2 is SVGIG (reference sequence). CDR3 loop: CAWSVGWASGANVLTF. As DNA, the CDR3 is TGTGCCTGGAGTGTAGGTTGGGCCTCAGGGGCCAACGTCCTGACTTTC.

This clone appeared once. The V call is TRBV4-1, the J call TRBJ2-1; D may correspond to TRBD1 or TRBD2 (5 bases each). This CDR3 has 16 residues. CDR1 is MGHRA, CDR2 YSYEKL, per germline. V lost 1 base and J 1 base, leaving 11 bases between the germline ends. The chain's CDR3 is CASSQGPWGSYNEQFF. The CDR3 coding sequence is TGCGCCAGCAGCCAAGGACCGTGGGGGTCCTACAATGAGCAGTTCTTC.

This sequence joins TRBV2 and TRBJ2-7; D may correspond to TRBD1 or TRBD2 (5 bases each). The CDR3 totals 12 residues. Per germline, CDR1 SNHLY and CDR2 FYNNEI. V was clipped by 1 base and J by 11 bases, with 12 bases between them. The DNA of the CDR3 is TGTGCCAGCAGTGAAGGGGGGTCGATGGAGTACTTC. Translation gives CASSEGGSMEYF.

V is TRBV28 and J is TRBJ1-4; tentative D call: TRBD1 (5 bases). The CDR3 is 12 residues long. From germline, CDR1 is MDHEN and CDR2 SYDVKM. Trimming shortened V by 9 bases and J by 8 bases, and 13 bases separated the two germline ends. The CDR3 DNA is TGTGCCAGTTCAGGGAACGGGGAAAAACTGTTTTTT. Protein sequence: CASSGNGEKLFF.

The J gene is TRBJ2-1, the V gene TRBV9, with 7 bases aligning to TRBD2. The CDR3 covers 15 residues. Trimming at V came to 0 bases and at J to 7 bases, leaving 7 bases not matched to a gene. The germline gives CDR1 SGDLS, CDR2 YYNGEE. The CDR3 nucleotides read TGTGCCAGCAGCGTAGACCCCGGGACTAATAATGAGCAGTTCTTC. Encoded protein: CASSVDPGTNNEQFF.